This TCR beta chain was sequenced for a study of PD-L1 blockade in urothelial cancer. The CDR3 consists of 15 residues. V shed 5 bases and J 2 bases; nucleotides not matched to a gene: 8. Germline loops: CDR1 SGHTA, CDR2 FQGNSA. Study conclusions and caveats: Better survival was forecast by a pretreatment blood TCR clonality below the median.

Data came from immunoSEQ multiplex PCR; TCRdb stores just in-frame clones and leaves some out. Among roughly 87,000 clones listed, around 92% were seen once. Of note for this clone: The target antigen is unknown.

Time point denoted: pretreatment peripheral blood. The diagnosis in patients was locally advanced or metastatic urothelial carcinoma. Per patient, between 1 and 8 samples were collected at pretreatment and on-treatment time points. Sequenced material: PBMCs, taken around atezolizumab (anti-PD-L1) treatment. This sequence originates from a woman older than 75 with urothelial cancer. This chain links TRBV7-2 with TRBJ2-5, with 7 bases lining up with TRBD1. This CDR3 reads CASSLTPGQQETQYF. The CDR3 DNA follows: TGTGCCAGCAGCCTCACCCCGGGACAGCAAGAGACCCAGTACTTC.